The 24 T cell receptor beta chains listed next were all sequenced from one sample in a study of T cells after yellow fever vaccination. TCRdb itself ran the 5' RACE reads through MiXCR, one entry per CDR3 protein. The sample lists roughly 250,000 distinct CDR3 sequences, 10% to 15% occurring once. The sequencing used CD4+ T cells sorted from PBMCs, collected 45 days after the yellow fever booster vaccination. The receptors were gathered from a man aged 30 to 39 who received the YFV17D yellow fever vaccine.

The V gene is TRBV7-2, the J gene TRBJ2-3; maybe TRBD1 (5 bases). The ends were cut back, 1 base at V and 1 base at J, with 12 bases in the middle. The germline V gene encodes CDR1 SGHTA and CDR2 FQGNSA. The CDR3 extends over 16 amino acids. Here the CDR3 reads CASSLGWGLGTDTQYF. The CDR3 nucleotides are TGTGCCAGCAGCTTAGGATGGGGCTTGGGCACAGATACGCAGTATTTT.

This clonotype was seen more than once but under ten times. The V and J genes are TRBV6-5 and TRBJ2-5; tentative D call: TRBD2 (6 bases). V was pared by 2 bases and J by 4 bases, with 8 bases between. The CDR3 runs 13 residues. Germline CDR1 is MNHEY and CDR2 is SVGAGI. DNA for the CDR3: TGTGCCAGCAGTTACGAGGGAGGAGAGACCCAGTACTTC. Translating it yields CASSYEGGETQYF.

This clonotype was counted at least ten times. The V call is TRBV21-1, the J call TRBJ1-1. TRBV21-1 is marked as a pseudogene. This CDR3 is built from 10 residues. The CDR3 reads CARSQTEAFF. CDR3 DNA: TGTGCCAGATCCCAGACTGAAGCTTTCTTT.

This clonotype was picked up many times. The chain has TRBV25-1 and TRBJ1-4; D uncertain. Trimming cost V 8 bases and J 7 bases, with 14 bases left between them. CDR3 length: 13 residues. Germline CDR1 reads MGHDK; CDR2 reads SYGVNS. In DNA form, the CDR3 reads TGTGCCAGCGCTATCAAAGGCGGTGAAAAACTGTTTTTT. It codes for CASAIKGGEKLFF.

The rearrangement joins TRBV5-1 to TRBJ1-1; D unresolved. Germline V gene sequence: CDR1 SGHRS, CDR2 YFSETQ. The ends were cut back, 2 bases at V and 2 bases at J, with 10 bases in the middle. The CDR3 extends over 14 amino acids. CDR3 region: CASSFVGLNTEAFF. The CDR3 nucleotides are TGCGCCAGCAGCTTTGTAGGCCTCAACACTGAAGCTTTCTTT.

This clonotype has just a few counts. One end of the junction fails to match germline, which may point to a read error. The chain combines TRBV27 with TRBJ2-2; a possible D gene is TRBD2 (5 bases). Germline assignment: CDR1 MNHEY and CDR2 SMNVEV (reference sequence). The CDR3 spans 13 residues. CDR3 amino acids: CASSSISTGELFF. The CDR3, as DNA: TGTGCCAGCAGTTCGATCTCAACCGGGGAGTTGTTTTTT.

There are a few counts of this clonotype. The chain has TRBV2 and TRBJ1-2, with D hard to call. The germline V gene encodes CDR1 SNHLY and CDR2 FYNNEI. The CDR3 has 13 amino acids. The ends were cut back, 5 bases at V and 8 bases at J, with 15 bases in the middle. In DNA form, the CDR3 reads TGTGCCAGCAGTTCCCCGGGAGGCGGGGGCTACACCTTC. This translates into CASSSPGGGGYTF.

The chain couples TRBV4-2 to TRBJ2-7; D not certain. The CDR3 is made up of 13 amino acids. The germline V and J ends were trimmed by 1 base and 2 bases, with 6 bases remaining between them. Germline CDR1 and CDR2: LGHNA and YNFKEQ. CDR3 in amino acids: CASSQVSTYEQYF. In DNA, the CDR3 is TGTGCCAGCAGCCAAGTCTCAACCTACGAGCAGTACTTC.

This rearrangement joins TRBV12-3 or TRBV12-4 to TRBJ2-1; D uncertain. Deletions cut 6 bases from V and 5 bases from J, with 14 bases between. The CDR3 spans 14 residues. CDR3 sequence (DNA): TGTGCCAGCAGACACGCCAATACAAACAATGAGCAGTTCTTC. This gives the protein CASRHANTNNEQFF.

This clonotype was counted a few times. The gene calls are TRBV21-1 and TRBJ2-7; the DNA was not compared with TRBD1, the D call given in the table. TRBV21-1 is tagged as a pseudogene. The CDR3 has 15 amino acids. This chain's CDR3 is CASSIRDRGRREQYF. CDR3 in DNA: TGTGCCAGCAGCATAAGGGACAGGGGGCGAAGGGAGCAGTACTTC.

The table lists this clonotype with a few counts. The V gene is TRBV5-1, the J gene TRBJ2-7, with 7 bases matching TRBD1. Trimming removed 7 bases from V and 4 bases from J; junction bases left unmatched: 14. The CDR3 covers 15 residues. In germline, CDR1 is SGHRS, CDR2 YFSETQ. CDR3 residues: CASGDVAGGTYEQYF. In DNA, the CDR3 is TGCGCCAGCGGTGATGTAGCAGGGGGAACTTACGAGCAGTACTTC.

This clonotype was seen only a few times. This sequence joins TRBV20-1 and TRBJ2-3; TRBD2 matches at 7 bases. CDR1 is DFQATT and CDR2 is SNEGSKA in the germline V gene (reference sequence). There are 13 residues in the CDR3. Losses at the gene ends were 0 bases for V and 7 bases for J; bases not matched to a gene: 4. CDR3 in DNA: TGCAGTGCTAGAGATCGGGGAGGGAATACGCAGTATTTT. Amino acid sequence: CSARDRGGNTQYF.

This clonotype was observed a few times. The chain uses TRBV7-7 and TRBJ2-3; 14 nucleotides match TRBD2. This CDR3 is 18 amino acids long. Germline V gives CDR1 SSHAT, CDR2 FNYEAQ (reference sequence). With V trimmed by 5 bases and J by 4 bases, 11 bases remained unmatched. The CDR3 loop reads CASSPSARLAGGSDTQYF. The CDR3 DNA reads as TGTGCCAGCAGCCCTTCCGCTCGACTAGCGGGAGGGTCAGATACGCAGTATTTT.

This clonotype was seen repeatedly, ten times or more. The V gene is TRBV5-1, the J gene TRBJ2-1; D perhaps matches TRBD1 (6 bases). Germline-derived CDR1 and CDR2 are SGHRS and YFSETQ. This CDR3 is built from 15 residues. Trimming removed 4 bases from V and 4 bases from J, with 15 bases in between. CDR3 nucleotide sequence: TGCGCCAGCAGCGCCGACCAGGGGACGTACAATGAGCAGTTCTTC. This translates into CASSADQGTYNEQFF.

The chain recombines TRBV7-6 with TRBJ2-6, with TRBD1 as a possible D gene (5 bases). The CDR3 is 15 amino acids. Trimming stripped 4 bases from V and 4 bases from J, with 11 bases between. Per germline, CDR1 SGHVS and CDR2 FNYEAQ. The chain's CDR3 is CASSSRVAGANVLTF. The CDR3 DNA follows: TGTGCCAGCAGCTCCAGGGTGGCCGGGGCCAACGTCCTGACTTTC.

The chain joins TRBV5-1 to TRBJ2-1; the match to TRBD2 covers 11 bases. The germline CDR1 and CDR2 sequences are SGHRS and YFSETQ. V gave up 1 base and J gave up 4 bases; unmatched junction bases: 7. The CDR3 length is 17 residues. Here the CDR3 reads CASSLRVGTSGYNEQFF. DNA for the CDR3: TGCGCCAGCAGCTTGAGGGTTGGGACTAGCGGATACAATGAGCAGTTCTTC.

The chain has TRBV7-2 and TRBJ2-7; D perhaps matches TRBD2 (5 bases). V shed 8 bases and J shed 2 bases, with 16 bases lying between them. CDR3 length equals 14 residues. The germline gives CDR1 SGHTA, CDR2 FQGNSA. The CDR3 nucleotides are TGTGCCAGCCAGACTATGATGGAACCCTACGAGCAGTACTTC. Its translation is CASQTMMEPYEQYF.

The chain joins TRBV5-1 to TRBJ2-1; TRBD2 matches at 14 bases. This CDR3 is built from 17 residues. The V segment lost 4 bases and the J segment 5 bases; nucleotides outside the gene matches: 8. Germline CDR1 SGHRS, CDR2 YFSETQ. The chain's CDR3 is CASSLGTSGSNNNEQFF. CDR3 DNA sequence: TGCGCCAGCAGCCTCGGGACTAGCGGGAGTAATAACAATGAGCAGTTCTTC.

This clonotype was found many times. This chain uses TRBV20-1 with TRBJ2-7; TRBD1 aligns across 11 bases. This CDR3 comprises 15 residues. Germline V gene sequence: CDR1 DFQATT, CDR2 SNEGSKA (reference sequence). J gave up 5 bases and V 6 bases, and 12 bases lay outside the gene matches. The CDR3 sequence is CSANYRDRGFNEQYF. Written as DNA, the CDR3 is TGCAGTGCAAATTACCGGGACAGGGGGTTCAACGAGCAGTACTTC.

This clonotype was found a few times. V gene TRBV6-6 combines with J gene TRBJ1-2; tentatively, D is TRBD1 (5 bases). This CDR3 has 13 amino acids. The V gene lost 5 bases and the J gene lost 4 bases, with 11 bases spanning the gap. Germline V CDR1 and CDR2: MNHNY, SVGAGI (reference sequence). The CDR3 protein is CASSTQGVYGYTF. Written as DNA, the CDR3 is TGTGCCAGCAGTACCCAGGGTGTCTATGGCTACACCTTC.

The chain joins TRBV27 to TRBJ1-2, with D possibly being TRBD1 (6 bases). The CDR3 has 15 residues. V dropped 2 bases and J dropped 4 bases, with 14 bases sitting between them. CDR1 is MNHEY, CDR2 SMNVEV, per germline (reference sequence). The DNA of the CDR3 is TGTGCCAGCAGTTTAGAAGGCAGGGGTCCCTATGGCTACACCTTC. It is translated as CASSLEGRGPYGYTF.

The rearrangement joins TRBV6-6 to TRBJ2-3; D call uncertain. Trimming cost V 8 bases and J 0 bases, with 9 bases left between them. The CDR3 covers 13 residues. Germline assignment: CDR1 MNHNY and CDR2 SVGAGI (reference sequence). CDR3 coding DNA: TGTGCCAGCTTGACGGAGAGCACAGATACGCAGTATTTT. The encoded protein is CASLTESTDTQYF.

There are a few counts of this clonotype. This chain connects TRBV4-3 to TRBJ2-7, with D perhaps TRBD1 (7 bases). Germline values: CDR1 LGHNA, CDR2 YSLEER. The CDR3 covers 15 residues. V gave up 4 bases and J gave up 4 bases, with 17 bases separating them. CDR3 loop: CASSRGLEQGYEQYF. For the CDR3, the DNA is TGCGCCAGCAGCCGGGGACTCGAACAGGGGTACGAGCAGTACTTC.

CDR3 protein: CASHGNAQGETQYF. The CDR3 DNA follows: TGTGCCAGTCACGGTAACGCGCAGGGGGAGACCCAGTACTTC. The chain combines TRBV7-9 with TRBJ2-5; possibly TRBD1 for D (6 bases). V lost 9 bases to trimming and J lost 5 bases, with 19 bases between them. CDR1 and CDR2 from the germline V gene are SEHNR and FQNEAQ (reference sequence). The CDR3 extends over 14 amino acids.